Below are 10 T cell receptor beta chains sequenced from a single sample in a study of T cells in Graves' hyperthyroidism and ophthalmopathy. TCR beta CDR3 region amplification was performed from RNA transcripts. Primed by the HTBI set, a first-round RT-PCR was run on the TCR CDR3. TCRdb fed the multiplex PCR reads into MiXCR, producing one record per CDR3 protein. The sample yields approximately 600,000 distinct CDR3 sequences, roughly 15% seen once. Sequences were obtained from blood. The source is a woman aged 40 to 50 with Graves' ophthalmopathy.

This clonotype was found many times. This sequence joins TRBV12-3 or TRBV12-4 and TRBJ2-7, with unresolved D. V shed 6 bases and J shed 0 bases, with 24 bases lying between them. The CDR3 runs 18 residues. CDR3 nucleotides: TGTGCCAGCAGCGAGAGTACGCAAAGGACCGCGAGCTCCTACGAGCAGTACTTC. Translation: CASSESTQRTASSYEQYF.

At least ten counts were recorded for this clonotype. The chain has TRBV5-4 and TRBJ1-2; D call uncertain. Germline CDR1 is SGHNT and CDR2 is YYREEE (reference sequence). CDR3 size: 11 residues. The ends were cut back, 2 bases at V and 10 bases at J, with 9 bases in the middle. The CDR3 DNA sequence: TGTGCCAGCAGCTTCGAGCGTGACTACACCTTC. It codes for CASSFERDYTF.

This chain connects TRBV6-2 or TRBV6-3 to TRBJ2-2; D might be TRBD1 (6 bases). CDR3 size: 16 residues. The germline gives CDR1 MNHEY, CDR2 SVGEGT. V was trimmed by 7 bases and J by 1 base, leaving 16 bases between them. This chain's CDR3 is CASNSWGTRNTGELFF. The DNA of the CDR3 is TGTGCCAGCAACTCTTGGGGGACAAGGAACACCGGGGAGCTGTTTTTT.

This clonotype was found a few times. The rearrangement links TRBV6-2 or TRBV6-3 to TRBJ1-5; 9 bases map to TRBD1. The CDR3 spans 17 residues. Germline V CDR1 and CDR2: MNHEY, SVGEGT. The trim removed 2 bases at V and 4 bases at J, leaving 9 bases unmatched. CDR3 in amino acids: CASSYEPGQGWNQPQHF. CDR3 coding DNA: TGTGCCAGCAGTTACGAACCGGGACAGGGTTGGAATCAGCCCCAGCATTTT.

The V gene is TRBV13, the J gene TRBJ2-7; weak D call: TRBD2 (5 bases). This CDR3 region has 15 residues. Germline-derived CDR1 and CDR2 are PRHDT and FYEKMQ (reference sequence). Trimming pared 3 bases from V and 0 bases from J, leaving 12 bases between. CDR3 residues: CASSFGSGLSYEQYF. The CDR3 DNA reads as TGTGCCAGCAGCTTTGGGAGCGGTCTCTCCTACGAGCAGTACTTC. Based on the CDR3 plus reference TRBV13 and TRBJ2-7, the full variable domain is AAGVIQSPRHLIKEKRETATLKCYPIPRHDTVYWYQQGPGQDPQFLISFYEKMQSDKGSIPDRFSAQQFSDYHSELNMSSLELGDSALYFCASSFGSGLSYEQYFGPGTRLTVT.

This clonotype was counted at least ten times. The chain uses TRBV2 and TRBJ1-1, with D maybe TRBD1 (6 bases). CDR3 length: 13 amino acids. From germline, CDR1 is SNHLY and CDR2 FYNNEI. With 8 bases removed from V and 3 bases from J, the gap between germline ends came to 13 bases. CDR3 bases: TGTGCCAGCTACAGGGATTGGGACACTGAAGCTTTCTTT. Translation gives CASYRDWDTEAFF. The full variable domain, in which reference TRBV2 and TRBJ1-1 provide the parts outside the CDR3, is EPEVTQTPSHQVTQMGQEVILRCVPISNHLYFYWYRQILGQKVEFLVSFYNNEISEKSEIFDDQFSVERPDGSNFTLKIRSTKLEDSAMYFCASYRDWDTEAFFGQGTRLTVV.

In its sample, this clonotype was seen many times. The V call is TRBV20-1, the J call TRBJ2-7, with TRBD2 matching 9 bases. The CDR3 contains 14 residues. Trimming cost V 5 bases and J 2 bases; bases outside gene matches: 7. Germline V gene data show CDR1 as DFQATT and CDR2 as SNEGSKA (reference sequence). The CDR3 loop reads CSAPFAGGPYEQYF. In nucleotides, the CDR3 is TGCAGTGCTCCCTTCGCGGGAGGGCCCTACGAGCAGTACTTC.

This clonotype was recorded many times. The V gene is TRBV6-1, the J gene TRBJ1-6, with TRBD1 as a possible D gene (6 bases). V shed 7 bases and J shed 8 bases, with 15 bases lying between them. Germline V gives CDR1 MNHNS, CDR2 SASEGT. There are 14 residues in the CDR3. CDR3 sequence reads: CASTGGLRDSPLHF. DNA for the CDR3: TGTGCCAGCACCGGGGGCTTGAGGGATTCACCCCTCCACTTT.

This clonotype showed up many times. V is TRBV29-1 and J is TRBJ2-7, with TRBD1 matching over 9 bases. The germline V gene has CDR1 SQVTM and CDR2 ANQGSEA. The CDR3 consists of 13 residues. With V trimmed by 5 bases and J by 1 base, 3 bases remained unmatched. The CDR3 bases are TGCAGCGTTCAACAGGGGGCTTCCTACGAGCAGTACTTC. This translates into CSVQQGASYEQYF.

This clonotype showed up many times. The genes are TRBV28 and TRBJ2-5; D remains unclear. The CDR3 is 17 residues long. Germline assignment: CDR1 MDHEN and CDR2 SYDVKM. V gave up 0 bases and J gave up 1 base, with 15 bases separating them. CDR3 sequence (DNA): TGTGCCAGCAGTTTATGGAAGGGAAATATATTCCAAGAGACCCAGTACTTC. It specifies CASSLWKGNIFQETQYF.